This T cell receptor (beta chain) was retrieved from a study of blood T cell repertoires in COVID-19. At the level of the study: The study drew acute and convalescent COVID-19 samples from the United States, Italy and Spain. T cells, B-cell-depleted T cells, or PBMCs provided the cDNA or gDNA that served as material.

In germline, CDR1 is LGHDT, CDR2 YNNKEL (reference sequence). This CDR3 is 16 amino acids long. Losses at the gene ends were 3 bases for V and 10 bases for J; bases not matched to a gene: 11. As originally analysed: Estimation of nucleated cell counts was performed using reference gene primer amplification. Clones were sequenced by immunoSEQ multiplex PCR, and TCRdb holds only the in-frame ones, with some missing. V and J calls plus clone size are reproduced from that table; the DNA served to infer D and trimming. The sample lists about 18,000 clones, roughly 91% occurring once. The sequenced sample was peripheral blood. The source is a human donor in a cohort sampled during active COVID-19. The chain is built from TRBV3-1 (or the pseudogene TRBV3-2) and TRBJ1-6; the match to TRBD1 covers 8 bases. The CDR3 DNA follows: TGTGCCAGCAGCCATTTCGCCAGGGGGCAGGGGTCACCCCTCCACTTT. Translation: CASSHFARGQGSPLHF.